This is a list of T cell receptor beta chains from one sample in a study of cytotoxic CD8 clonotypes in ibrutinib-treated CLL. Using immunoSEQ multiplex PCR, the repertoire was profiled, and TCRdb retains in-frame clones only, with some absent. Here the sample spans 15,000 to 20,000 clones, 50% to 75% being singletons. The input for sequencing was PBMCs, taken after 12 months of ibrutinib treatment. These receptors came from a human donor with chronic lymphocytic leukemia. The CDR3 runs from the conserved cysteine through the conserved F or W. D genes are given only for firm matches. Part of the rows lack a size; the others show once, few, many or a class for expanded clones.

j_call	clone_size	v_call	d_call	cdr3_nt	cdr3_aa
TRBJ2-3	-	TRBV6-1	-	TGTGCCAGCAGTGAAAACTACGATCTAGATACGCAGTATTTT	CASSENYDLDTQYF
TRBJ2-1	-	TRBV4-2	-	TGTGCCAGCAGCCAAGCTTGGGATAGCTTTAAGCAGTTCTTC	CASSQAWDSFKQFF
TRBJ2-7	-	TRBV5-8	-	TGTGCCAGCATCGTACAGGGGGGGGGCTACGAGCAGTACTTC	CASIVQGGGYEQYF
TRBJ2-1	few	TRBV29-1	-	TGCAGCGTTGTGGGGGTCCAGCCGGAGCGTCTTAAGAGCTCCTACAATGAGCAGTTCTTC	CSVVGVQPERLKSSYNEQFF
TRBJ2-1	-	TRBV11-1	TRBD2	TGTGCCAGCAGCGTCGACAGGTTTAGCGGGAGATCCTACAATGAGCAGTTCTTC	CASSVDRFSGRSYNEQFF
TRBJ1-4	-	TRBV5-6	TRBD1	TGTGCCAGCAGCCCGGACAGGGGGTATGCCGAAAAACTGTTTTTT	CASSPDRGYAEKLFF
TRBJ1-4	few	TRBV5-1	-	TGCGCCAGCAGCCGTAATTATAATGAAAAACTGTTTTTT	CASSRNYNEKLFF
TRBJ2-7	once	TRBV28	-	TGTGCCAGCAGTTTATCTTATAGGGACTACGAGCAGTACTTC	CASSLSYRDYEQYF
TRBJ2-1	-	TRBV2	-	TGTGCCAGCAGTGGGGATGGAGGAGGGAATGAGCAGTTCTTC	CASSGDGGGNEQFF
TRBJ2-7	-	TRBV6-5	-	TGTGCCAGCAGTTATTTGGGAAGGGGCAGCTCCGAGCAGTACTTC	CASSYLGRGSSEQYF